This TCR beta chain derives from a study of cytomegalovirus exposure and HLA in healthy donors. Study details: The early release's HLA-typed donors yielded roughly 85 million unique TCRs. Whole-study results and caveats: HLA allele associations emerged for around 15,000 TCR beta sequences in a later analysis, at 0.05 false discovery rate. Presence/absence analyses supposed approximately even sequencing depth among donors. A link between a missense DCLRE1C variant and TCR beta V- and J-gene trimming emerged from a later analysis.

Details on this clone: The antigen remains unidentified.

With 4 bases removed from V and 9 bases from J, the gap between germline ends came to 26 bases. The CDR3 runs 17 residues. Germline V gives CDR1 SGDLS, CDR2 YYNGEE. The PCR ran on 60 Vbeta and 13 Jbeta primers. Sequencing used immunoSEQ multiplex PCR; TCRdb keeps in-frame clones, though not all of them. The sample shows roughly 130,000 clones, roughly 70% of them seen only once. The TCR originated in a man in his forties or fifties in good health and CMV-seropositive. The chain uses TRBV9 and TRBJ2-1; TRBD2 is a possible D gene (7 bases). Sequenced material: PBMCs. The chain's CDR3 is CASSPNLLGGEGGEQFF. The CDR3 DNA sequence: TGTGCCAGCAGCCCAAACCTACTAGGCGGGGAGGGGGGTGAGCAGTTCTTC.